Below are 24 T cell receptor beta chains sequenced from a single sample in a study of cytomegalovirus exposure and HLA in healthy donors. Primers included in the PCR were 60 Vbeta and 13 Jbeta primers. The protocol was immunoSEQ multiplex PCR, while the TCRdb copy is restricted to in-frame clones and leaves out a portion. In the table there are around 190,000 clones, more than 75% of which are singletons. The sequenced sample consisted of PBMCs. These receptor sequences come from a woman between 45 and 60 years old in good health and CMV-seronegative.

The V gene is TRBV27, the J gene TRBJ1-2; D possibly corresponds to TRBD1 (5 bases). The germline gives CDR1 MNHEY, CDR2 SMNVEV (reference sequence). The CDR3 has 13 amino acids. V was shortened by 5 bases and J by 4 bases, with 11 bases between the two germline ends. The CDR3 coding sequence is TGTGCCAGCAGTAGTGGGGCCCTCTATGGCTACACCTTC. Its protein product is CASSSGALYGYTF.

This clone was observed once. The chain has TRBV10-3 and TRBJ2-5; 9 nucleotides align to TRBD2. Germline CDR1 reads ENHRY; CDR2 reads SYGVKD. The ends lost 6 bases at V and 5 bases at J; junction bases unmatched: 7. This CDR3 is built from 14 residues. The CDR3 coding sequence is TGTGCCATCAGCAACAAGCGGGAGGAGGAGACCCAGTACTTC. Translating gives CAISNKREEETQYF.

This clone was observed a few times. The chain is built from TRBV18 and TRBJ1-6; tentatively, D is TRBD1 (5 bases). Trimming shortened V by 5 bases and J by 5 bases, and 10 bases separated the two germline ends. The length of the CDR3 is 14 residues. CDR1 and CDR2 from the germline V gene are KGHSH and LQKENI. The CDR3 nucleotides are TGTGCCAGCTCAGGCCGACAGAATAATTCACCCCTCCACTTT. Amino acids: CASSGRQNNSPLHF.

The rearrangement uses TRBV11-2 and TRBJ1-2; a weak D match, TRBD1 (6 bases). The CDR3 totals 13 residues. Germline V gives CDR1 SGHAT, CDR2 FQNNGV. V lost 5 bases, J lost 7 bases, and 14 bases lay in between. The CDR3 loop reads CASSLGQRAGYTF. The CDR3 DNA reads TGTGCCAGCAGCCTCGGACAGAGGGCTGGCTACACCTTC.

This clone was recorded once. J is TRBJ1-1 and V is TRBV18; D is possibly TRBD1 (6 bases). The CDR3 spans 14 residues. Trimming took 3 bases from V and 4 from J, leaving 12 bases between them. CDR1 and CDR2 (germline): KGHSH, LQKENI. CDR3 residues: CASSPGRGFTEAFF. For the CDR3, the DNA is TGTGCCAGCTCACCGGGCAGGGGATTCACTGAAGCTTTCTTT.

The chain is built from TRBV6-1 and TRBJ1-6, with 7 bases fitting TRBD1. V gave up 8 bases and J gave up 4 bases; unmatched junction bases: 8. The germline gives CDR1 MNHNS, CDR2 SASEGT. This CDR3 comprises 15 residues. CDR3 sequence (DNA): TGTGCCAGCGGGTGGGACAGAGAATATAATTCACCCCTCCACTTT. Translation: CASGWDREYNSPLHF.

The chain uses TRBV19 and TRBJ1-5; 9 bases map to TRBD1. Germline trimming cut 8 bases from V and 7 bases from J; bases unmatched to any gene: 6. This CDR3 is built from 13 residues. The germline gives CDR1 LNHDA, CDR2 SQIVND (reference sequence). In DNA, the CDR3 is TGTGCCAGTGCACAGGGGGCTAAACAGCCCCAGCATTTT. Amino acids: CASAQGAKQPQHF.

The chain uses TRBV4-1 and TRBJ2-5, with 9 bases identical to TRBD2. Germline CDR1 is MGHRA and CDR2 is YSYEKL. V was pared by 1 base and J by 1 base, with 13 bases of the junction left unmatched. CDR3 length: 19 amino acids. The DNA of the CDR3 is TGCGCCAGCAGCCAAGGGGGGGCCCCCGGGCGGGGGGGCCAAGAGACCCAGTACTTC. Its protein product is CASSQGGAPGRGGQETQYF.

The genes are TRBV29-1 and TRBJ2-1; 7 nucleotides match TRBD1. Unmatched junction bases numbered 7, after V lost 6 bases and J lost 2 bases. The CDR3 length is 14 residues. Germline assignment: CDR1 SQVTM and CDR2 ANQGSEA. The CDR3 loop reads CSVQAGTAYNEQFF. CDR3 DNA sequence: TGCAGCGTGCAAGCCGGGACAGCCTACAATGAGCAGTTCTTC.

This clone was observed a few times. The V gene is TRBV7-2, the J gene TRBJ2-3; possible D gene TRBD2, 5 bases. Trimming removed 1 base at V and 4 bases at J, with 9 bases between. The CDR3 has 14 residues. Germline V gives CDR1 SGHTA, CDR2 FQGNSA. The DNA of the CDR3 is TGTGCCAGCAGCTTAGGAGGGTTCGCAGATACGCAGTATTTT. This encodes CASSLGGFADTQYF. Full variable domain (rest looked up from reference TRBV7-2 and TRBJ2-3): GAGVSQSPSNKVTEKGKDVELRCDPISGHTALYWYRQSLGQGLEFLIYFQGNSAPDKSGLPSDRFSAERTGGSVSTLTIQRTQQEDSAVYLCASSLGGFADTQYFGPGTRLTVL.

The chain recombines TRBV27 with TRBJ1-2, with TRBD1 matching over 8 bases. V was clipped by 2 bases and J by 7 bases; unmatched bases: 15. Germline CDR1 is MNHEY and CDR2 is SMNVEV (reference sequence). This CDR3 contains 17 residues. The CDR3 nucleotides are TGTGCCAGCAGTTTAAATCCGCGGACAGGGAATGAGGGTGGCTACACCTTC. It specifies CASSLNPRTGNEGGYTF.

The count of this clone is one. The chain uses TRBV7-2 and TRBJ1-1; no firm D call. The V gene's germline CDR1 is SGHTA and CDR2 FQGNSA. The CDR3 has 14 amino acids. The V gene lost 5 bases and the J gene lost 7 bases, with 17 bases spanning the gap. CDR3 loop: CASSLRRREGEAFF. DNA of the CDR3: TGTGCCAGCAGCCTACGTAGAAGGGAGGGTGAAGCTTTCTTT.

This clone showed up just a few times. The identical CDR3 is also encoded by other nucleotide sequences in the sample. V and J are TRBV27 and TRBJ2-7; TRBD1 agrees at 9 bases. This CDR3 comprises 14 residues. J was trimmed by 4 bases and V by 2 bases; bases with no gene match: 3. CDR1 and CDR2 (germline): MNHEY, SMNVEV (reference sequence). The CDR3 spells CASSLGTGKYEQYF. CDR3 DNA: TGTGCCAGCAGTTTAGGGACAGGGAAATACGAGCAGTACTTC.

The J gene is TRBJ2-7, the V gene TRBV7-2; 10 bases map to TRBD2. This CDR3 region has 15 residues. Germline CDR1 reads SGHTA; CDR2 reads FQGNSA. Trimming at V came to 0 bases and at J to 2 bases, leaving 1 base not matched to a gene. The CDR3 loop reads CASSLAGTSAYEQYF. DNA for the CDR3: TGTGCCAGCAGCTTAGCCGGGACTAGCGCCTACGAGCAGTACTTC.

The chain uses TRBV9 and TRBJ2-3; 7 bases are shared with TRBD2. J lost 5 bases, V lost 7 bases, and 1 base had no gene match. The V gene's germline CDR1 is SGDLS and CDR2 YYNGEE. The CDR3 is 11 amino acids. CDR3 in amino acids: CASGGEDTQYF. The CDR3 nucleotides read TGTGCCAGCGGGGGGGAAGATACGCAGTATTTT. The entire variable domain, with the rest obtained from reference TRBV9 and TRBJ2-3, is as follows: DSGVTQTPKHLITATGQRVTLRCSPRSGDLSVYWYQQSLDQGLQFLIQYYNGEERAKGNILERFSAQQFPDLHSELNLSSLELGDSALYFCASGGEDTQYFGPGTRLTVL.

This chain connects TRBV15 to TRBJ1-5, with D unclear. The CDR3 sequence is 15 residues long. V was pared by 8 bases and J by 0 bases, with 14 bases between. Germline V lookup: CDR1 LNHNV, CDR2 YYDKDF (reference sequence). CDR3 sequence reads: CATVIAVGSNQPQHF. The CDR3 DNA follows: TGTGCCACCGTAATAGCAGTGGGTAGCAATCAGCCCCAGCATTTT.

The CDR3 reads CATSQRPGQGDYGYTF. CDR3 bases: TGTGCCACCAGCCAACGCCCTGGACAGGGGGATTATGGCTACACCTTC. The V and J genes are TRBV15 and TRBJ1-2; 10 nucleotides line up with TRBD1. CDR3 length: 16 residues. Germline V lookup: CDR1 LNHNV, CDR2 YYDKDF (reference sequence). V trimming: 5 bases; J trimming: 5 bases; junction bases outside the gene matches: 11.

This clone appeared a single time. This sequence joins TRBV25-1 and TRBJ1-1; possibly TRBD1 for D (5 bases). Per germline, CDR1 MGHDK and CDR2 SYGVNS. The CDR3 is 14 amino acids. Trimming pared 6 bases from V and 3 bases from J, leaving 14 bases between. Here the CDR3 DNA reads TGTGCCAGCAGGGGGCAGGGTGGGGACACTGAAGCTTTCTTT. Translation gives CASRGQGGDTEAFF.

The chain employs TRBV21-1 and TRBJ2-1; the D call of TRBD2 is as the table states it, not checked on the DNA. TRBV21-1 is termed a pseudogene. CDR3 length: 10 amino acids. CDR3 amino acids: CASTADEQFF. The CDR3 nucleotides are TGTGCCAGCACCGCGGATGAGCAGTTCTTC.

The rearrangement links TRBV6-6 to TRBJ1-2, with 8 bases fitting TRBD1. Germline trimming cut 4 bases from V and 3 bases from J; bases unmatched to any gene: 4. The CDR3 loop spans 14 amino acids. Per the germline V gene, CDR1 is MNHNY and CDR2 is SVGAGI (reference sequence). CDR3 bases: TGTGCCAGCAGTTCCAGGGGGCCGGACTATGGCTACACCTTC. It translates to CASSSRGPDYGYTF.

This clone was picked up a small number of times. The chain combines TRBV5-6 with TRBJ1-6; 10 nucleotides align to TRBD1. The V gene end was trimmed by 5 bases and the J gene end by 0 bases; junction bases not matched to a gene: 5. The length of the CDR3 is 17 residues. Germline lookup yields CDR1 SGHDT and CDR2 YYEEEE. CDR3 nucleotide sequence: TGTGCCAGCAGTTGGGACAGGGGAAGCTCCTATAATTCACCCCTCCACTTT. Its translation is CASSWDRGSSYNSPLHF.

This clone was seen only once. The chain carries TRBV7-2 and TRBJ2-3; D may be TRBD2 (7 bases). The CDR3 contains 17 residues. Germline values: CDR1 SGHTA, CDR2 FQGNSA. Trimming cost V 3 bases and J 0 bases, with 16 bases left between them. The CDR3 loop is CASSLGNGGPSTDTQYF. The CDR3 DNA is TGTGCCAGCAGCTTGGGTAACGGGGGGCCAAGCACAGATACGCAGTATTTT.

This chain links TRBV2 with TRBJ2-3; D unclear. Trimming took off 3 bases at V and 8 bases at J, with 9 bases between the two ends. CDR3 length equals 12 residues. Germline V gene data show CDR1 as SNHLY and CDR2 as FYNNEI. This CDR3 reads CASSDRQVTQYF. The CDR3 DNA reads TGTGCCAGCAGTGACCGGCAGGTTACGCAGTATTTT.

This clone has just a few counts. This chain uses TRBV2 with TRBJ1-1; 7 bases are shared with TRBD1. The CDR3 runs 14 residues. CDR1 and CDR2 from the germline V gene are SNHLY and FYNNEI. Germline trimming cut 1 base from V and 6 bases from J; bases unmatched to any gene: 5. CDR3 DNA sequence: TGTGCCAGCAGTGAAGAGGGGGCCGGGGCTGAAGCTTTCTTT. Encoded protein: CASSEEGAGAEAFF.